This T cell receptor (beta chain) is from a study of blood T cell repertoires in COVID-19. Sequenced by immunoSEQ multiplex PCR; TCRdb stores in-frame clones only, minus some. The table shows approximately 160,000 clones, with approximately 90% occurring only once. Germline trimming cut 8 bases from V and 3 bases from J; bases unmatched to any gene: 8. The germline CDR1 and CDR2 sequences are SGHAT and FQNNGV. The CDR3 sequence is 14 residues long. Sequencing was carried out using peripheral blood. The receptor comes from a man in his fifties or sixties with acute or convalescent COVID-19. The chain links TRBV11-2 to TRBJ1-1, with 8 bases aligning to TRBD1. The CDR3 DNA reads as TGTGCCAGCCATACTCGGACAGGGCACACTGAAGCTTTCTTT. Translated: CASHTRTGHTEAFF.